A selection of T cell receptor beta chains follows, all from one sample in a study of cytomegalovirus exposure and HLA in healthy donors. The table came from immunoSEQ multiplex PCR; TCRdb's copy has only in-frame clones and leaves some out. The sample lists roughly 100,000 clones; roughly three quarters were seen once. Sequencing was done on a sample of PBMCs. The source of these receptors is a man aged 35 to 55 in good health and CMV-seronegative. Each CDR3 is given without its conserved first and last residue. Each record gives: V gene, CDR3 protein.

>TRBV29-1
SATEQGATGELF
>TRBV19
ASTGRMNTEAF
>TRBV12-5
ASGLVSLGTGSTGELF
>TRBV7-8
ASRRDGLRQPQH
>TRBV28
ASSTGTGRIPEAF
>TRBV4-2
ASSQEQRGGIYEQY
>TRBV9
ASSVGSVNEKLF
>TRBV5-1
ASSQGQNRATNEKLF
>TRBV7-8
ASSPRGAGANVLT
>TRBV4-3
ASSQEGAGTGGDTQY
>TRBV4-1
ASSQEGYRGAKQPQH
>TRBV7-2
ASSSSGLALTGELF
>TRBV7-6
ASSFTGGGYEQY
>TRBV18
ASSPLGASGELF
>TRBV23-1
ASSRLAGAEGQF
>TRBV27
ASSQTYRGGRNEQY
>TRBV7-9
ASAVGTGLIYEQY
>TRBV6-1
ASSNTGEQY
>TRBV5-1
ASSLGTVTDTQY
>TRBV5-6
ASSPGSFNSPLH
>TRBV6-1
ASSVVSSYEQY
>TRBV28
ATQREGFEQF
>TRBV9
ASSPGDRHSNQPQH
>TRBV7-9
ASGVGADTGELF
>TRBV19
ASSEQGNTEAF
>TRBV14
ASRATGLEAF
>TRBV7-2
ASSSTGALDEQY